These 10 T cell receptor beta chains were all obtained from the same sample, sequenced in a study of OX40 agonist ivuxolimab in advanced cancers. Only in-frame clones appear in the TCRdb table, and some are missing; sequencing was by immunoSEQ multiplex PCR. The sample has 53,000 or so clones; roughly 73% are singletons. Source: CD4+ or CD8+ T cells sorted from blood, taken in a trial of the OX40 agonist ivuxolimab. The source of these receptors is an adult with an advanced solid tumor such as melanoma, head and neck, liver or kidney cancer.

The genes are TRBV29-1 and TRBJ2-2; D gene uncertain. Germline V CDR1 and CDR2: SQVTM, ANQGSEA. Trimming shortened V by 7 bases and J by 1 base, and 13 bases separated the two germline ends. The CDR3 is made up of 14 amino acids. CDR3 bases: TGCAGCGCCAGGCCAGGCCAGAACACCGGGGAGCTGTTTTTT. Protein sequence: CSARPGQNTGELFF.

This clone was observed a handful of times. The CDR3: CAIGQADNSPLHF. The CDR3 DNA reads as TGTGCCATCGGACAGGCGGATAATTCACCCCTCCACTTT. V is TRBV10-3 and J is TRBJ1-6; 7 nucleotides line up with TRBD1. After removal of 8 bases from V and 5 bases from J, the junction contained 3 bases not matched to a gene. The CDR3 is 13 residues long. CDR1 is ENHRY and CDR2 is SYGVKD in the germline V gene.

This chain connects TRBV5-1 to TRBJ2-7; D is perhaps TRBD2 (6 bases). Per the germline V gene, CDR1 is SGHRS and CDR2 is YFSETQ. This CDR3 has 15 residues. V was clipped by 2 bases and J by 2 bases, with 14 bases between them. DNA of the CDR3: TGCGCCAGCAGCTTAGGGCGGGGCGCAGCCTACGAGCAGTACTTC. It translates to CASSLGRGAAYEQYF.

The gene calls are TRBV7-2 and TRBJ1-4, with D possibly matching TRBD1 (6 bases). The CDR3 length is 15 residues. V dropped 1 base and J dropped 6 bases, with 12 bases sitting between them. Germline assignment: CDR1 SGHTA and CDR2 FQGNSA. CDR3 protein: CASSLGGAGDEKLFF. The CDR3, as DNA: TGTGCCAGCAGCTTAGGGGGGGCGGGGGATGAAAAACTGTTTTTT.

This clone was seen a few times. The chain couples TRBV12-5 to TRBJ2-3; D is perhaps TRBD1 (5 bases). The CDR3 contains 13 residues. V lost 3 bases and J lost 6, with 10 bases in between. The germline CDR1 and CDR2 sequences are LGHNT and FRNRAP. CDR3 nucleotide sequence: TGTGCTAGTGGTTTCAGGGAAACCGATACGCAGTATTTT. Protein sequence: CASGFRETDTQYF.

The chain uses TRBV7-2 and TRBJ1-6, with a tentative D call TRBD1 (6 bases). Germline V gives CDR1 SGHTA, CDR2 FQGNSA. CDR3 length: 15 residues. Trimming shortened V by 4 bases and J by 6 bases, and 13 bases separated the two germline ends. The CDR3 DNA sequence: TGTGCCAGCAGCTCCAGACAGGTTTCTAATTCACCCCTCCACTTT. It is translated as CASSSRQVSNSPLHF.

This sequence joins TRBV19 and TRBJ2-6, with D unresolved. V lost 3 bases to trimming and J lost 0 bases, with 6 bases between them. The length of the CDR3 is 15 residues. Germline CDR1 and CDR2: LNHDA and SQIVND (reference sequence). For the CDR3, the DNA is TGTGCCAGTAGTATGGTCAGCTCTGGGGCCAACGTCCTGACTTTC. The encoded protein is CASSMVSSGANVLTF.

The rearrangement joins TRBV27 to TRBJ2-7; D may correspond to TRBD1 or TRBD2 (6 bases each). Germline lookup yields CDR1 MNHEY and CDR2 SMNVEV (reference sequence). The length of the CDR3 is 12 residues. Trimming cost V 10 bases and J 0 bases, with 10 bases left between them. This CDR3 is CATSGASYEQYF. In DNA form, the CDR3 reads TGTGCCACCTCGGGGGCCTCCTACGAGCAGTACTTC.

The gene calls are TRBV2 and TRBJ1-1; D might be TRBD1 (5 bases). Germline CDR1 and CDR2: SNHLY and FYNNEI. The CDR3 is made up of 13 amino acids. V lost 3 bases, J lost 5 bases, and 10 bases lay in between. CDR3 coding DNA: TGTGCCAGCAGTGACCAGGGTGAAACTGAAGCTTTCTTT. This sequence encodes CASSDQGETEAFF.

This clone showed up just once. The chain recombines TRBV5-6 with TRBJ2-7; 10 nucleotides match TRBD2. The CDR3 totals 16 residues. CDR1 SGHDT and CDR2 YYEEEE come from the germline V gene. Trimming took 4 bases from V and 5 from J; bases not matched to a gene: 12. The chain's CDR3 is CASSLILLAGGNEQYF. DNA for the CDR3: TGTGCCAGCAGCCTGATTCTTTTAGCGGGAGGAAACGAGCAGTACTTC. The whole variable domain, filled in from reference TRBV5-6 and TRBJ2-7, reads DAGVTQSPTHLIKTRGQQVTLRCSPKSGHDTVSWYQQALGQGPQFIFQYYEEEERQRGNFPDRFSGHQFPNYSSELNVNALLLGDSALYLCASSLILLAGGNEQYFGPGTRLTVT.